The next 5 T cell receptor beta chains were all read from a single sample in a study of T cells in women clearing cervical HPV infection. Clones were read by immunoSEQ multiplex PCR, and TCRdb kept only the in-frame ones, dropping some. Recorded here are tens of thousands of clones; the top ten clones represent 35%. The sequencing input was blood buffy coat. All receptors come from a woman aged 18 to 75 with a cervical HPV16 infection that either progressed to CIN3+ or cleared (not recorded which).

As concerns this clone: The read terminates 3 residues ahead of where the CDR3 ends, so the germline J gene completes it. The chain is built from TRBV18 and TRBJ2-3; 9 bases map to TRBD1. Germline values: CDR1 KGHSH, CDR2 LQKENI. The CDR3 covers 15 residues. The covered CDR3 bases are TGTGCCAGCTCAACGACAGGGGGGGTCGGGAAGACG. This encodes CASSTTGGVGKT. The CDR3 in full is CASSTTGGVGKTQYF.

A remark on this clone: The read ends 3 residues early relative to the CDR3; the germline J gene fills the gap. The chain links TRBV7-3 to TRBJ2-1; D perhaps matches TRBD2 (5 bases). This CDR3 spans 13 amino acids. Per the germline V gene, CDR1 is SGHTA and CDR2 is FQGTGA. Trimming took 3 bases from V and 6 from J, leaving 9 bases between them. The CDR3 here is CASSFRGTNEQFF. The covered CDR3 bases are TGTGCCAGCAGCTTCCGGGGAACCAATGAG. Full variable domain (missing parts from reference TRBV7-3 and TRBJ2-1): GAGVSQTPSNKVTEKGKYVELRCDPISGHTALYWYRQSLGQGPEFLIYFQGTGAADDSGLPNDRFFAVRPEGSVSTLKIQRTERGDSAVYLCASSFRGTNEQFFGPGTRLTVL.

Worth noting for this clone: The read stops 3 residues short of the end of the CDR3; the missing end is completed from the germline J gene. The V gene is TRBV20-1, the J gene TRBJ1-1; D gene ambiguous. Germline loops: CDR1 DFQATT, CDR2 SNEGSKA (reference sequence). The CDR3 runs 11 residues. Deletions cut 3 bases from V and 1 base from J, with 3 bases between. The sequenced CDR3 bases are TGCAGTGCTAGCGGGAACACTGAA. This translates into CSASGNTE. The whole CDR3 is CSASGNTEAFF.

As regards this clone: The CDR3 end falls 3 residues outside the read, so it is completed with the germline J gene. The chain uses TRBV7-9 and TRBJ1-6, with D perhaps TRBD1 (5 bases). The CDR3 is made up of 14 amino acids. Trimming stripped 2 bases from V and 9 bases from J, with 11 bases between. The V gene's germline CDR1 is SEHNR and CDR2 FQNEAQ (reference sequence). The CDR3 here is CASSLLQGGSPLHF. Incomplete CDR3 DNA: TGTGCCAGCAGCTTACTTCAGGGTGGTTCACCC.

Concerning this clone itself: The CDR3 extends 3 residues past the end of the read, so its final part is completed from the germline J gene. J is TRBJ2-1 and V is TRBV12-3 or TRBV12-4; the match to TRBD1 covers 9 bases. V lost 5 bases, J lost 9 bases, and 8 bases stayed unmatched. The CDR3 is 14 amino acids. CDR3 sequence reads: CASSGGTGYVEQFF. The sequenced part of the CDR3 DNA is TGTGCCAGCAGTGGGGGGACAGGGTACGTTGAG.